The rows below give T cell receptor beta chains drawn from one sample of a study of cytomegalovirus exposure and HLA in healthy donors. Measured with immunoSEQ multiplex PCR; TCRdb has only the in-frame clones, and not every one. The sample lists hundreds of thousands of clones; about 88% were seen once. What was sequenced was PBMCs. These receptors originate from a young man in good health and CMV-seropositive. The CDR3 runs from the conserved cysteine through the conserved F or W. The D gene is left open where the match is weak. Rows give clone size only sometimes, using once, few, many, or a class for an expanded clone.

v_gene	abundance	d_gene	j_gene	CDR3nt	CDR3aa
TRBV6-5	-	TRBD1	TRBJ1-2	TGTGCCAGCAGTTACGTGGACAGGGGGGACTATGGCTACACCTTC	CASSYVDRGDYGYTF
TRBV19	-	-	TRBJ1-2	TGTGCCAGTAGTATACAGGGTGGAGTTGGCTATGGCTACACCTTC	CASSIQGGVGYGYTF
TRBV6-6	-	TRBD1	TRBJ1-4	TGTGCCAGCAGTCTCGGGACAGGGAGAGTTGAAAAACTGTTTTTT	CASSLGTGRVEKLFF
TRBV5-4	-	TRBD1	TRBJ1-1	TGTGCCAGCAGCTTGGAGGACAGGGGGACTGAAGCTTTCTTT	CASSLEDRGTEAFF
TRBV11-2	once	-	TRBJ1-4	TGTGCCAGCAGGGAATTACAGGGATTTGGGAAACTGTTTTTT	CASRELQGFGKLFF
TRBV28	-	-	TRBJ1-2	TGTGCCAGCAGTTCTATTGGCTACACCTTC	CASSSIGYTF
TRBV28	once	-	TRBJ1-5	TGTGCCAGCAGTCTAGGACCCCCAGCGGCCCAGCATTTT	CASSLGPPAAQHF
TRBV5-6	-	-	TRBJ1-2	TGTGCCAGCAGCTTGGGTCCGGACACGGGATACACCTTC	CASSLGPDTGYTF
TRBV5-1	-	TRBD2	TRBJ2-3	TGCGCCAGCAGCCCGGGACTAGCGGGAGGGAGCACAGATACGCAGTATTTT	CASSPGLAGGSTDTQYF
TRBV7-8	once	TRBD2	TRBJ2-7	TGTGCCAGCAGCCGATTGGGACTAGCGGAATCCTACGAGCAGTACTTC	CASSRLGLAESYEQYF
TRBV28	-	TRBD2	TRBJ2-1	TGTGCCAGCAGTTTGGGAGGGAGCTCCTACAATGAGCAGTTCTTC	CASSLGGSSYNEQFF
TRBV15	-	-	TRBJ1-3	TGTGCCACCACTACGGCCTCTGGAAACACCATATATTTT	CATTTASGNTIYF
TRBV30	-	TRBD1	TRBJ1-5	TGTGCCTGGACTTCAGGACAGGGCGGGGAGTCCCAGCATTTT	CAWTSGQGGESQHF
TRBV19	-	-	TRBJ1-2	TGTGCCAGTAGTATCGGCACAAACTATGGCTACACCTTC	CASSIGTNYGYTF
TRBV4-1	-	-	TRBJ1-5	TGCGCCAGCAGCCAAGTGGGGGGCCGAAGGAATCAGCCCCAGCATTTT	CASSQVGGRRNQPQHF
TRBV5-1	-	-	TRBJ2-6	TGCGCCAGCAGCTTGGAGCTTACCAGCTCTGGGGCCAACGTCCTGACTTTC	CASSLELTSSGANVLTF
TRBV6-5	-	-	TRBJ2-1	TGTGCCAGCAGTTTGGGACACCTTCTAAATGAGCAGTTCTTC	CASSLGHLLNEQFF
TRBV19	-	TRBD1	TRBJ1-5	TGTGCCAGTAGGAGACAGGGGGTCTTCAATCAGCCCCAGCATTTT	CASRRQGVFNQPQHF
TRBV5-1	-	TRBD1	TRBJ2-5	TGCGCCAGCAGCCAAGGGACAGGGGGGGTGGAGACCCAGTACTTC	CASSQGTGGVETQYF